This TCR beta chain was identified during a study of OX40 agonist ivuxolimab in advanced cancers. The CDR3 sequence is 16 residues long. Trimming at V came to 6 bases and at J to 5 bases, leaving 8 bases not matched to a gene. Germline V gene data show CDR1 as MDHEN and CDR2 as SYDVKM. Method: immunoSEQ multiplex PCR; TCRdb's copy keeps in-frame clones and lacks some. This sample has tens of thousands of clones, with 75% to 90% found just once. The source of this sequence is an adult with an advanced solid tumor such as melanoma, head and neck, liver or kidney cancer. The source material was CD4+ or CD8+ T cells sorted from blood, sampled in a trial of the OX40 agonist ivuxolimab. This sequence joins TRBV28 and TRBJ1-3; the match to TRBD1 covers 12 bases. CDR3 DNA sequence: TGTGCCAGCAGCCACCTTGGGACAGGGGGCCGAAACACCATATATTTT. Translated: CASSHLGTGGRNTIYF.